Following are 5 T cell receptor beta chains from one sample sequenced in a study of T cell responses to AZD1222 COVID-19 vaccine. Sequenced by immunoSEQ multiplex PCR; TCRdb stores in-frame clones only, minus some. The repertoire includes about 180,000 clones, around 94% of them detected once, and about 1.5% sits in the top ten. The specimen was peripheral blood, collected 28 days after the second AZD1222 dose. Receptor source: an adult who received the AZD1222 COVID-19 vaccine.

The V gene is TRBV5-1, the J gene TRBJ1-1, with D possibly TRBD1 on 5 matching bases. The CDR3 covers 14 residues. CDR1 is SGHRS and CDR2 is YFSETQ in the germline V gene. Trimming removed 3 bases from V and 5 bases from J, with 14 bases in between. CDR3 sequence reads: CASSSIGGTTEAFF. CDR3 sequence (DNA): TGCGCCAGCAGCTCCATCGGGGGTACGACTGAAGCTTTCTTT.

The chain combines TRBV2 with TRBJ2-7, with D hard to call. Deletions cut 4 bases from V and 3 bases from J, with 10 bases between. From germline, CDR1 is SNHLY and CDR2 FYNNEI. The CDR3 is made up of 13 amino acids. This CDR3 is CASSVLWIYEQYF. CDR3 nucleotide sequence: TGTGCCAGCAGTGTTCTGTGGATCTACGAGCAGTACTTC.

This chain uses TRBV18 with TRBJ2-3; 7 bases are a match to TRBD1. Germline V gene sequence: CDR1 KGHSH, CDR2 LQKENI. The CDR3 is made up of 14 amino acids. V lost 3 bases, J lost 4 bases, and 4 bases stayed unmatched. The CDR3 spells CASSPGTVPDTQYF. Written as DNA, the CDR3 is TGTGCCAGCTCACCTGGGACAGTCCCAGATACGCAGTATTTT. Variable domain in full (rest from reference TRBV18 and TRBJ2-3): NAGVMQNPRHLVRRRGQEARLRCSPMKGHSHVYWYRQLPEEGLKFMVYLQKENIIDESGMPKERFSAEFPKEGPSILRIQQVVRGDSAAYFCASSPGTVPDTQYFGPGTRLTVL.

The J gene is TRBJ2-1, the V gene TRBV6-5; the D call may be TRBD1 or TRBD2 (6 bases each). This CDR3 has 15 residues. V was clipped by 0 bases and J by 9 bases, with 15 bases between them. Germline loops: CDR1 MNHEY, CDR2 SVGAGI. In nucleotides, the CDR3 is TGTGCCAGCAGTTACTCGGACGAGGGGGGCGGTGAGCAGTTCTTC. Translated: CASSYSDEGGGEQFF.

CDR3 DNA: TGTGCCAGCAGGGACGAGGGACAGGGAGGCTCCTACGAGCAGTACTTC. Its translation is CASRDEGQGGSYEQYF. The V call is TRBV5-4, the J call TRBJ2-7; the match to TRBD1 covers 9 bases. Trimming cost V 5 bases and J 0 bases; bases outside gene matches: 9. The CDR3 has 16 amino acids. In germline, CDR1 is SGHNT, CDR2 YYREEE (reference sequence).